The 23 T cell receptor beta chains given below trace back to one sample, sequenced in a study of breast tumors, draining lymph nodes, adjacent tissues. TCRdb redid the calling of the multiplex PCR reads with MiXCR, one entry per CDR3 protein. The sample includes some 47,000 distinct CDR3 sequences, over 40% of them seen just once. The sequenced sample consisted of breast tumor tissue. The receptors come from a female donor with breast cancer. Some clones in this sample may be carry-over from other donors' samples.

The chain recombines TRBV6-5 with TRBJ2-3, with 9 bases aligning to TRBD1. After removal of 5 bases from V and 6 bases from J, the junction contained 9 bases not matched to a gene. This CDR3 contains 15 residues. Looked up from germline, CDR1 is MNHEY and CDR2 is SVGAGI. CDR3 region: CASSGDRAGPDTQYF. CDR3 in DNA: TGTGCCAGCAGTGGGGACAGGGCTGGGCCGGATACGCAGTATTTT.

In its sample, this clonotype was seen many times. J is TRBJ1-6 and V is TRBV20-1; D is ambiguous. CDR3 length: 15 amino acids. V lost 3 bases, J lost 7 bases, and 16 bases lay in between. Germline V gene lookup returns CDR1 DFQATT and CDR2 SNEGSKA (reference sequence). The CDR3 region is CSASTTGRVNSPLHF. Here the CDR3 DNA reads TGCAGTGCTAGTACAACCGGGCGAGTAAATTCACCCCTCCACTTT.

The rearrangement links TRBV12-3 or TRBV12-4 to TRBJ2-7, with a weak D call TRBD2 (7 bases). The CDR3 contains 17 residues. V lost 2 bases to trimming and J lost 2 bases, with 19 bases between them. CDR3 DNA sequence: TGTGCCAGCAGTTTATGGGGGGGCGGGAAGGGGCCCTACGAGCAGTACTTC. Translation: CASSLWGGGKGPYEQYF.

Ten or more counts support this clonotype. The chain carries TRBV19 and TRBJ2-7, with 8 bases fitting TRBD2. V lost 5 bases and J lost 5; bases outside the gene matches: 17. Germline CDR1 and CDR2: LNHDA and SQIVND (reference sequence). The CDR3 length is 17 residues. The CDR3 DNA sequence: TGTGCCAGTAGTCTCACCCCACCGGGACTAGGAAGGCACGAGCAGTACTTC. As protein: CASSLTPPGLGRHEQYF.

This clonotype was seen ten or more times. The chain has TRBV19 and TRBJ1-4, with 10 nucleotides matching TRBD1. The CDR3 is 18 residues long. Germline CDR1 reads LNHDA; CDR2 reads SQIVND (reference sequence). Losses at the gene ends were 3 bases for V and 6 bases for J; bases not matched to a gene: 13. The CDR3 DNA reads TGTGCCAGTAGTATGAGGCCGGGACAGGGGTTTATGTATGAAAAACTGTTTTTT. Translating it yields CASSMRPGQGFMYEKLFF.

This clonotype came up many times. J is TRBJ2-5 and V is TRBV19, with D uncertain. CDR1 is LNHDA and CDR2 is SQIVND in the germline V gene (reference sequence). V was clipped by 5 bases and J by 5 bases, with 6 bases between them. The CDR3 contains 11 residues. CDR3 protein: CASSVQETQYF. CDR3 DNA sequence: TGTGCCAGTAGTGTACAGGAGACCCAGTACTTC.

Concerning this clonotype: Possible read error: a much larger clone is one base away. As DNA, the CDR3 is TGTGCCAGCAGGCTGGGCCTCCCCGGGGAGCTGTCTTTT. Amino acids: CASRLGLPGELSF. The chain uses TRBV12-3 or TRBV12-4 and TRBJ2-2; a possible D gene is TRBD2 (5 bases). CDR3 length: 13 amino acids.

This clonotype came up many times. This rearrangement joins TRBV7-9 to TRBJ2-5, with a tentative D call TRBD2 (6 bases). This CDR3 comprises 15 residues. Per germline, CDR1 SEHNR and CDR2 FQNEAQ (reference sequence). V lost 1 base and J lost 9, with 18 bases in between. CDR3 region: CASSLGGSGVSAQYF. Here the CDR3 DNA reads TGTGCCAGCAGCTTAGGCGGGTCGGGAGTGTCGGCCCAGTACTTC.

Comment on this clonotype: This is likely a read error, given that the CDR3 carries no conserved phenylalanine or tryptophan at its end. The rearrangement joins TRBV9 to TRBJ2-4, with 9 bases that match TRBD1. The V gene end was trimmed by 4 bases and the J gene end by 8 bases; junction bases not matched to a gene: 13. The germline CDR1 and CDR2 sequences are SGDLS and YYNGEE. CDR3 length: 16 amino acids. The CDR3 is CASSPSRDRVGDIQYS. The CDR3 DNA is TGTGCCAGCAGCCCCTCCCGGGACAGGGTAGGGGACATTCAGTACTCC.

The table lists this clonotype with many counts. This chain joins TRBV7-9 and TRBJ2-5, with TRBD1 matching 9 bases. This CDR3 comprises 15 residues. V lost 6 bases and J lost 3; bases outside the gene matches: 8. Germline CDR1 reads SEHNR; CDR2 reads FQNEAQ (reference sequence). This chain's CDR3 is CASRPNRGPKETQYF. In DNA form, the CDR3 reads TGTGCCAGCAGACCCAACAGGGGGCCAAAAGAGACCCAGTACTTC.

At least ten counts were recorded for this clonotype. The chain links TRBV7-2 to TRBJ2-1; tentatively, D is TRBD2 (6 bases). The CDR3 totals 16 residues. Between the trimmed V and J ends, which lost 4 bases and 4 bases, there was a span of 17 bases. CDR1 and CDR2 from the germline V gene are SGHTA and FQGNSA. The CDR3 region is CASSSRRSGRYNEQFF. The CDR3 DNA sequence: TGTGCCAGCAGCTCCCGTCGGAGCGGGCGGTACAATGAGCAGTTCTTC. Full variable domain (rest looked up from reference TRBV7-2 and TRBJ2-1): GAGVSQSPSNKVTEKGKDVELRCDPISGHTALYWYRQSLGQGLEFLIYFQGNSAPDKSGLPSDRFSAERTGGSVSTLTIQRTQQEDSAVYLCASSSRRSGRYNEQFFGPGTRLTVL.

Ten or more counts support this clonotype. The chain employs TRBV20-1 and TRBJ2-3; D possibly corresponds to TRBD1 (6 bases). Looked up from germline, CDR1 is DFQATT and CDR2 is SNEGSKA (reference sequence). The CDR3 loop spans 12 amino acids. V lost 3 bases, J lost 5 bases, and 9 bases lay in between. The CDR3 is CSARLGGDTQYF. The CDR3 DNA follows: TGCAGTGCTAGGCTAGGGGGAGATACGCAGTATTTT.

The chain recombines TRBV7-9 with TRBJ2-7, with TRBD2 matching over 13 bases. Germline V CDR1 and CDR2: SEHNR, FQNEAQ (reference sequence). This CDR3 comprises 15 residues. With 7 bases clipped from V and 4 bases from J, the junction kept 7 bases outside the gene matches. CDR3: CASTDWTSGRYEQYF. As DNA, the CDR3 is TGTGCCAGCACGGATTGGACTAGCGGGAGATACGAGCAGTACTTC. Filled out from reference TRBV7-9 and TRBJ2-7, the complete variable domain reads DTGVSQNPRHKITKRGQNVTFRCDPISEHNRLYWYRQTLGQGPEFLTYFQNEAQLEKSRLLSDRFSAERPKGSFSTLEIQRTEQGDSAMYLCASTDWTSGRYEQYFGPGTRLTVT.

This clonotype was seen at least ten times. CDR3 DNA: TGTGCCAGCAGTGAAGTTGTGGGGCGCCCGGATGGCTACACCTTC. Amino acid sequence: CASSEVVGRPDGYTF. This sequence joins TRBV6-1 and TRBJ1-2, with a possible D match to TRBD1 (5 bases). This CDR3 has 15 amino acids. V was shortened by 1 base and J by 6 bases, with 15 bases between the two germline ends. Germline loops: CDR1 MNHNS, CDR2 SASEGT.

This chain joins TRBV12-5 and TRBJ1-2; 8 bases agree with TRBD1. The CDR3 has 15 amino acids. Looked up from germline, CDR1 is LGHNT and CDR2 is FRNRAP. The CDR3 region is CASSQKQGANYGYTF. The DNA for the CDR3 is TGTGCCAGCAGCCAGAAACAGGGGGCTAACTATGGCTACACCTTC.

The rearrangement joins TRBV7-2 to TRBJ2-2; 10 bases align to TRBD2. CDR3 length: 17 amino acids. The ends lost 1 base at V and 6 bases at J; junction bases unmatched: 8. The germline CDR1 and CDR2 sequences are SGHTA and FQGNSA. The CDR3 DNA reads as TGTGCCAGCAGCTTAGTGCGGTCTAGCGGGAGACCCGGGGAGCTGTTTTTT. Translated, it gives CASSLVRSSGRPGELFF.

As to this clonotype: This may arise from a read error, as a much more abundant clone is one base away. The chain uses TRBV6-2 or TRBV6-3 and TRBJ2-1; possible D gene TRBD2, 6 bases. The CDR3 spans 14 residues. Per the germline V gene, CDR1 is MNHEY and CDR2 is SVGEGT. V shed 7 bases and J shed 1 base, with 11 bases lying between them. CDR3 sequence: CASMRSGSYNEQFF. As DNA, the CDR3 is TGTGCCAGCATGCGGAGCGGGTCCTACAATGAGCAGTTCTTC.

With respect to this clonotype: Mismatch with germline at one junction end may stem from a read error. J is TRBJ2-5 and V is TRBV27, with TRBD2 identical over 7 bases. Per the germline V gene, CDR1 is MNHEY and CDR2 is SMNVEV (reference sequence). CDR3 size: 9 residues. The CDR3 reads CASRGEGNF. CDR3 coding DNA: TGTGCCAGCCGGGGGGAGGGGAACTTC.

Details on this clonotype: One end of the junction varies from germline; a read error may be responsible. The J gene is TRBJ1-4, the V gene TRBV7-2; D gene uncertain. This CDR3 spans 15 amino acids. Germline CDR1 and CDR2: SGHTA and FQGNSA. CDR3 sequence (DNA): TGCGCCAGCAGCTACCGGACGGGAATAGGGGAAAAACTGTTTTTT. It is translated as CASSYRTGIGEKLFF. Full variable domain (remainder filled in from reference TRBV7-2 and TRBJ1-4): GAGVSQSPSNKVTEKGKDVELRCDPISGHTALYWYRQSLGQGLEFLIYFQGNSAPDKSGLPSDRFSAERTGGSVSTLTIQRTQQEDSAVYLCASSYRTGIGEKLFFGSGTQLSVL.

This clonotype was counted many times. CDR3: CASSLRADQPQHF. CDR3 bases: TGTGCCAGCAGTTTACGGGCAGATCAGCCCCAGCATTTT. The V call is TRBV27, the J call TRBJ1-5; D uncertain. Germline V gives CDR1 MNHEY, CDR2 SMNVEV (reference sequence). CDR3 length: 13 amino acids. V lost 2 bases to trimming and J lost 5 bases, with 7 bases between them.

The sample holds many counts of this clonotype. The gene calls are TRBV4-2 and TRBJ2-2; 9 positions agree with TRBD2. J lost 2 bases, V lost 1 base, and 5 bases had no gene match. CDR1 and CDR2 (germline): LGHNA, YNFKEQ. The CDR3 sequence is 17 residues long. The chain's CDR3 is CASSQGPSGINTGELFF. CDR3 nucleotides: TGTGCCAGCAGCCAAGGACCTAGCGGGATCAACACCGGGGAGCTGTTTTTT.

In its sample, this clonotype was seen many times. The chain is built from TRBV29-1 and TRBJ2-3; D may correspond to TRBD1 or TRBD2 (5 bases each). Germline V gene data show CDR1 as SQVTM and CDR2 as ANQGSEA. Between the trimmed V and J ends, which lost 4 bases and 2 bases, there was a span of 13 bases. The CDR3 has 14 residues. The CDR3 is CSVGGVGPTDTQYF. The CDR3 nucleotides are TGCAGCGTTGGAGGGGTTGGTCCCACAGATACGCAGTATTTT.

At least ten counts were recorded for this clonotype. The chain links TRBV7-2 to TRBJ1-3; no clear D. The CDR3 has 15 amino acids. Germline CDR1 and CDR2: SGHTA and FQGNSA. V was pared by 5 bases and J by 4 bases, with 15 bases between. CDR3 DNA: TGTGCCAGCAGCCTAAGTACGGGCCCGGGAAACACCATATATTTT. Amino acids: CASSLSTGPGNTIYF.